This T cell receptor (beta chain) is drawn from a study of blood T cells in healthy people across ages. CDR1 and CDR2 (germline): LGHNA, YNFKEQ. J was trimmed by 2 bases and V by 5 bases; bases with no gene match: 8. The CDR3 is made up of 15 amino acids. The authors ran a second PCR of 7 to 11 cycles using a sample-barcoded 5' primer and a J-beta primer mix. Using its own MiXCR run on the 5' RACE reads, TCRdb lists one record per CDR3 protein. The sample has roughly 2 million distinct CDR3 sequences, roughly 52% seen once; the top ten hold roughly 2%. The receptor was derived from a woman between 40 and 50 years old in good health. The rearrangement joins TRBV4-2 to TRBJ2-5; 7 bases are a match to TRBD2. The sequenced sample consisted of blood. Here the CDR3 reads CASSSGTIQQETQYF. The DNA for the CDR3 is TGTGCCAGCAGCTCCGGGACTATCCAACAAGAGACCCAGTACTTC.